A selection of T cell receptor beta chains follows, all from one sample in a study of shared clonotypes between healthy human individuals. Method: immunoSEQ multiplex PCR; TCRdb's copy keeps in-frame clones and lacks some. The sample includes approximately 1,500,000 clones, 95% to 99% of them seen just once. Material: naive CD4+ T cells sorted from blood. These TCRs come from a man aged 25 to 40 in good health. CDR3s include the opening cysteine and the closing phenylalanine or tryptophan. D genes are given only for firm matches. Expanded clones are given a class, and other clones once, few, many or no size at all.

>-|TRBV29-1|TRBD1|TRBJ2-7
CSINRGRDEQYF
TGCAGCATAAACAGGGGGCGCGACGAGCAGTACTTC
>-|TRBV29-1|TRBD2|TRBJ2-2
CSGLLASNPSGELFF
TGCAGCGGACTACTAGCGAGTAACCCTTCCGGGGAGCTGTTTTTT
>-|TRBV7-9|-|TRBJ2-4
CASSLALSRAKNIQYF
TGTGCCAGCAGCTTAGCGCTGTCAAGGGCCAAAAACATTCAGTACTTC
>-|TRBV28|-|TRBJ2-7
CASSLSQREQYF
TGTGCCAGCAGTTTATCCCAGCGGGAGCAGTACTTC
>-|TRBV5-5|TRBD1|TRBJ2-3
CASSIPRQGDRTDTQYF
TGTGCCAGCAGCATCCCCCGACAGGGCGACCGCACAGATACGCAGTATTTT
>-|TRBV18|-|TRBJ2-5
CASSPGLARVTETQYF
TGTGCCAGCTCACCCGGGTTGGCCAGGGTCACGGAGACCCAGTACTTC
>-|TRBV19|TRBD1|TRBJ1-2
CATEGAENYGYTF
TGTGCCACCGAGGGGGCGGAAAACTATGGCTACACCTTC
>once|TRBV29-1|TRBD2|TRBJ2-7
CSVGGGRGTYEQYF
TGCAGCGTTGGCGGAGGGCGGGGGACCTACGAGCAGTACTTC
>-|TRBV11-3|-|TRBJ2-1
CASSLDLEKNEQFF
TGTGCCAGCAGCTTAGATCTTGAGAAGAATGAGCAGTTCTTC
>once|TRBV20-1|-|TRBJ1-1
CSARGTGEAFF
TGCAGTGCTAGGGGAACGGGTGAAGCTTTCTTT
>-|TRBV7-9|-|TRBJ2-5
CASSLEGQETQYF
TGTGCCAGCAGCTTAGAAGGGCAAGAGACCCAGTACTTC
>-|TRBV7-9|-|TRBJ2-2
CASSVDSRAVGELFF
TGTGCCAGCAGCGTTGACTCCCGGGCCGTCGGGGAGCTGTTTTTT
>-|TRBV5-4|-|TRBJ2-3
CASSSGGQGTDTQYF
TGTGCCAGCAGTTCCGGTGGGCAGGGAACGGATACGCAGTATTTT
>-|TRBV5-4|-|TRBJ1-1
CASSIQQLSNTEAFF
TGTGCCAGCAGCATACAACAGCTTTCTAACACTGAAGCTTTCTTT
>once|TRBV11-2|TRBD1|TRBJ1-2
CASSWGTGSYGYTF
TGTGCCAGCAGTTGGGGGACAGGGAGCTATGGCTACACCTTC
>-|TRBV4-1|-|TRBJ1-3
CASSREVPGRGSGNTIYF
TGCGCCAGCAGCCGAGAGGTACCGGGACGGGGCTCTGGAAACACCATATATTTT
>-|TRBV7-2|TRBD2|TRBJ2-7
CASSLVSAGGYEQYF
TGTGCCAGCAGCTTAGTCTCAGCGGGAGGCTACGAGCAGTACTTC
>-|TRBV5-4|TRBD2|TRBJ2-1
CASSTGLAPSYNEQFF
TGTGCCAGCAGCACCGGACTAGCGCCGTCCTACAATGAGCAGTTCTTC
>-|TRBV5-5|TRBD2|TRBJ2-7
CASSFGGSSYEQYF
TGTGCCAGCAGCTTTGGCGGGAGCTCCTACGAGCAGTACTTC
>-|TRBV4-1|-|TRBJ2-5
CASSQDGGFSGETQYF
TGCGCCAGCAGCCAAGATGGGGGTTTCTCAGGAGAGACCCAGTACTTC
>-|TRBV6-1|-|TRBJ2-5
CASSKSGTQYF
TGTGCCAGCAGCAAAAGCGGGACCCAGTACTTC
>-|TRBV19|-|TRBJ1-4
CASSLTNEKLFF
TGTGCCAGTAGTTTAACGAACGAAAAACTGTTTTTT
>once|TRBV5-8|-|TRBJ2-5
CASSLIGVETQYF
TGTGCCAGCAGCTTGATCGGGGTAGAGACCCAGTACTTC
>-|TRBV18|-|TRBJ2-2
CASSPTSGGWHTGELFF
TGTGCCAGCTCACCAACTTCAGGCGGGTGGCACACCGGGGAGCTGTTTTTT